The 5 T cell receptor beta chains below come from one sample, sequenced in a study of early T cells in non-severe SARS-CoV-2 infection. TCRdb recomputed calls from the 5' RACE reads with MiXCR, one row per CDR3 protein. This sample yields about 49,000 distinct CDR3 sequences, of which about 4.6% are seen a single time; 5% to 7.5% belongs to the top ten. The sample consisted of whole blood. The receptor source for this set is an adult who was a healthcare worker with PCR-confirmed SARS-CoV-2 infection or an uninfected control (not recorded which).

This clonotype was picked up a small number of times. V and J are TRBV7-9 and TRBJ1-2, with D possibly TRBD1 on 6 matching bases. Between the trimmed V and J ends, which lost 1 base and 8 bases, there was a span of 14 bases. CDR1 and CDR2 from the germline V gene are SEHNR and FQNEAQ (reference sequence). This CDR3 region has 14 residues. CDR3 sequence reads: CASSLGMDSRGYTF. The CDR3 region has the DNA TGTGCCAGCAGCTTAGGAATGGACAGCCGCGGCTACACCTTC.

This clonotype was observed at least ten times. V usage is TRBV2 and J usage is TRBJ2-3; the match to TRBD2 covers 8 bases. The CDR3 runs to 13 residues. Germline CDR1 and CDR2: SNHLY and FYNNEI. Trimming at V came to 2 bases and at J to 7 bases, leaving 2 bases not matched to a gene. Here the CDR3 reads CASSELAGYTQYF. For the CDR3, the DNA is TGTGCCAGCAGTGAACTAGCGGGCTATACGCAGTATTTT. The full variable domain, with the rest looked up from reference TRBV2 and TRBJ2-3, is EPEVTQTPSHQVTQMGQEVILRCVPISNHLYFYWYRQILGQKVEFLVSFYNNEISEKSEIFDDQFSVERPDGSNFTLKIRSTKLEDSAMYFCASSELAGYTQYFGPGTRLTVL.

This clonotype was seen repeatedly, ten times or more. The V call is TRBV7-6, the J call TRBJ2-1, with a tentative D call TRBD1 (5 bases). This CDR3 has 13 amino acids. With 4 bases removed from V and 7 bases from J, the gap between germline ends came to 11 bases. From germline, CDR1 is SGHVS and CDR2 FNYEAQ. In DNA, the CDR3 is TGTGCCAGCAGCTCCCAGCAGGGAAATGAGCAGTTCTTC. This translates into CASSSQQGNEQFF. The complete variable domain, with remaining parts taken from reference TRBV7-6 and TRBJ2-1, reads GAGVSQSPRYKVTKRGQDVALRCDPISGHVSLYWYRQALGQGPEFLTYFNYEAQQDKSGLPNDRFSAERPEGSISTLTIQRTEQRDSAMYRCASSSQQGNEQFFGPGTRLTVL.

This clonotype was observed a few times. The chain carries TRBV5-1 and TRBJ2-3; the D is unclear. CDR1 and CDR2 (germline): SGHRS, YFSETQ. The CDR3 is 14 amino acids. The V end lost 0 bases, the J end lost 0 bases, and 5 bases lay between the germline ends. CDR3: CASSLEWSTDTQYF. CDR3 nucleotide sequence: TGCGCCAGCAGCTTGGAGTGGAGCACAGATACGCAGTATTTT.

The table lists this clonotype with many counts. The chain couples TRBV15 to TRBJ1-1; D possibly corresponds to TRBD1 (5 bases). Per germline, CDR1 LNHNV and CDR2 YYDKDF (reference sequence). The CDR3 spans 14 residues. V was shortened by 4 bases and J by 10 bases, with 19 bases between the two germline ends. CDR3 sequence (DNA): TGTGCCACCAGCACTCAACCAGCCAGGGAGCCAGCTTTCTTT. Protein: CATSTQPAREPAFF.